A selection of T cell receptor beta chains follows, all from one sample in a study of cytomegalovirus exposure and HLA in healthy donors. Method: immunoSEQ multiplex PCR; TCRdb's copy keeps in-frame clones and lacks some. The sample has 150,000 to 180,000 clones, roughly three quarters seen once. Sequenced material: PBMCs. The receptors stem from a man aged 30 to 39 in good health and CMV-seropositive. Both conserved end residues are part of each CDR3. The D gene is left open where the match is weak. Part of the rows lack a size; the others show once, few, many or a class for expanded clones.

j_gene,abundance,v_gene,d_gene,CDR3nt,CDR3aa
TRBJ1-1,-,TRBV28,TRBD1,TGTGCCAGCAGCGGGACAGGGGAGTACACTGAAGCTTTCTTT,CASSGTGEYTEAFF
TRBJ2-2,-,TRBV27,-,TGTGCCAGCAGTGGCTCTATAGGCGGGGTTAACGCCGGGGAGCTGTTTTTT,CASSGSIGGVNAGELFF
TRBJ2-6,-,TRBV28,TRBD1,TGTGCCAGCAGTCCGCCGGGACAGGCGAACTCTGGGGCCAACGTCCTGACTTTC,CASSPPGQANSGANVLTF
TRBJ2-5,-,TRBV15,-,TGTGCCACCAGCAGGACTGGTTGGGGGCAGGAGACCCAGTACTTC,CATSRTGWGQETQYF
TRBJ2-5,once,TRBV28,TRBD2,TGTGCCAGCAGTACCGGTGGTAGCGGGGAAGAGACCCAGTACTTC,CASSTGGSGEETQYF
TRBJ2-3,-,TRBV7-9,-,TGTGCCAGCAGCCTCCCGAGGGAGACATCCGATACGCAGTATTTT,CASSLPRETSDTQYF
TRBJ1-3,-,TRBV25-1,-,TGTGCCAGCAGTGGACCCCAGGTTGCACGGACTGGAAACACCATATATTTT,CASSGPQVARTGNTIYF
TRBJ2-7,-,TRBV7-2,-,TGTGCCAGCAGCGTACCCCCATTCATGAGGGAACAGTACTTC,CASSVPPFMREQYF
TRBJ1-2,-,TRBV28,TRBD1,TGTGCCACCGTTACAGGACAGGGGGCTAACGGCTACACCTTC,CATVTGQGANGYTF
TRBJ2-3,-,TRBV6-1,-,TGTGCCAGCAGTGATGATCTCGCGGGTGCAGATACGCAGTATTTT,CASSDDLAGADTQYF
TRBJ1-3,-,TRBV9,-,TGTGCCAGCAGCGTAGATGGGGGCGCTGGAAACACCATATATTTT,CASSVDGGAGNTIYF
TRBJ2-5,-,TRBV29-1,TRBD1,TGCAGCGTTACAGGACAGGGGGCCCGGGAGACCCAGTACTTC,CSVTGQGARETQYF
TRBJ2-6,-,TRBV7-6,TRBD1,TGTGCCAGCAGCCCCGGACAGGGGACCTCTGGGGCCAACGTCCTGACTTTC,CASSPGQGTSGANVLTF
TRBJ2-2,-,TRBV5-1,-,TGCGCCAGCAGCTTAAGCGGAGTCGGGACCGGGGAGCTGTTTTTT,CASSLSGVGTGELFF
TRBJ2-1,-,TRBV5-4,TRBD2,TGTGCCAGCAGCTTGGGGGGACTAGCGGACAATGAGCAGTTCTTC,CASSLGGLADNEQFF
TRBJ2-1,-,TRBV6-4,TRBD2,TGTGTCAGCAGTGCCTCTGGGACTAGCACAACCTACAATGAGCAGTTCTTC,CVSSASGTSTTYNEQFF
TRBJ1-2,-,TRBV4-2,TRBD1,TGTGCCAGCAGCCAAGATCTCCTTAGACAGGGGGCTAACTATGGCTACACCTTC,CASSQDLLRQGANYGYTF
TRBJ2-7,-,TRBV4-2,TRBD2,TGTGCCAGCAGCCAAGATTGGCTAGCGGGAGACGAGCAGTACTTC,CASSQDWLAGDEQYF
TRBJ1-5,-,TRBV27,-,TGTGCCAGCAAACTTCAGGGGTCGAGCAATCAGCCCCAGCATTTT,CASKLQGSSNQPQHF
TRBJ2-7,-,TRBV6-1,-,TGTGCCAGCAGTTTGACAGACGACGAGCAGTACTTC,CASSLTDDEQYF
TRBJ2-1,-,TRBV28,TRBD2,TGTGCCAGCAGTCCGCAGCGGGGGACATACAATGAGCAGTTCTTC,CASSPQRGTYNEQFF
TRBJ2-1,-,TRBV28,-,TGTGCCAGCAGTAACGGACTTGCCTACAATGAGCAGTTCTTC,CASSNGLAYNEQFF
TRBJ2-7,-,TRBV4-2,TRBD2,TGTGCCAGCAGCCAACAACTAGCGGGGTCCTACGAGCAGTACTTC,CASSQQLAGSYEQYF
TRBJ2-3,-,TRBV19,TRBD2,TGTGCCAGTAGTATGGGGGGGACTGGCACAGATACGCAGTATTTT,CASSMGGTGTDTQYF
TRBJ1-4,-,TRBV28,-,TGTGCCAGCAGTTTATCTCGTGGGGGCGGTTGGGAAAAACTGTTTTTT,CASSLSRGGGWEKLFF
TRBJ2-1,-,TRBV10-3,TRBD1,TGTGCCATCAGCCCGGACAGGGGGCTCAATGAGCAGTTCTTC,CAISPDRGLNEQFF
TRBJ2-5,few,TRBV5-1,-,TGCGCCAGCAGCTTGGCCGGGGTAGCGGAAGAGACCCAGTACTTC,CASSLAGVAEETQYF
TRBJ2-5,-,TRBV7-2,TRBD2,TGTGCCAGCAGCTTAGTCCTAGCGGGACCCCAAGAGACCCAGTACTTC,CASSLVLAGPQETQYF
TRBJ2-1,-,TRBV2,TRBD2,TGTGCCAGCAGTGAATGGGAGGGAAGGGGGCAGTTCTTC,CASSEWEGRGQFF
TRBJ1-1,-,TRBV28,-,TGTGCCAGCAGTTTAAGGGGATTGAACACTGAAGCTTTCTTT,CASSLRGLNTEAFF
TRBJ2-3,-,TRBV6-4,-,TGTGCCAGCAGTGACGCCTTTGGAGAGTCGCAGTATTTT,CASSDAFGESQYF
TRBJ2-3,-,TRBV9,TRBD2,TGTGCCAGCAGCGTATCCGGGACTAGCGGGACGGATACGCAGTATTTT,CASSVSGTSGTDTQYF
TRBJ1-1,once,TRBV7-9,-,TGTGCCAGCAGCCCCGGGGGCGGGAGTGAAGCCTTCTTT,CASSPGGGSEAFF
TRBJ1-1,-,TRBV7-2,TRBD1,TGTGCCAGCAGCCCATGGGACAGGGCTTTGGCTTTCTTT,CASSPWDRALAFF
TRBJ2-3,-,TRBV7-9,-,TGTGCCAGCAGCCCCCGGGGGGCTAGCACAGATACGCAGTATTTT,CASSPRGASTDTQYF
TRBJ2-7,-,TRBV7-2,TRBD2,TGTGCCAGTTCTCTTAGGGCAGGGACTAGCGGGATCTACGAGCAGTACTTC,CASSLRAGTSGIYEQYF
TRBJ1-1,-,TRBV5-1,TRBD1,TGCGCCAGCAGCTCGCAGACAGGGGAGAACACTGAAGCTTTCTTT,CASSSQTGENTEAFF
TRBJ2-7,-,TRBV28,TRBD1,TGTGCCAGCGCTCTAACCCGGACAGGTTACGAGCAGTACTTC,CASALTRTGYEQYF
TRBJ2-5,-,TRBV9,-,TGTGCCAGCAGCGTATATGGGACTGGACAAGGGACCCAGTACTTC,CASSVYGTGQGTQYF
TRBJ2-2,-,TRBV5-1,-,TGCGCCAGCAGCTTTAACAAGAACACCGGGGAGCTGTTTTTT,CASSFNKNTGELFF
TRBJ2-1,-,TRBV2,TRBD2,TGTGCCAGCAGTGGACCGGGACTAGCGGGAGTAAGAGAGCAGTTCTTC,CASSGPGLAGVREQFF
TRBJ2-1,few,TRBV5-6,TRBD2,TGTGCCAGCAGCTTGGGGGGACAGACTAGCGGGAGTAATGAGCAGTTCTTC,CASSLGGQTSGSNEQFF
TRBJ1-6,-,TRBV14,TRBD1,TGTGCCAGCAGCCAAGACAGGGGGAATTCACCCCTCCACTTT,CASSQDRGNSPLHF
TRBJ2-3,-,TRBV12-5,TRBD2,TGTGCTAGTGGCGACGGGACTAGCGGCCTCACAGATACGCAGTATTTT,CASGDGTSGLTDTQYF
TRBJ2-6,-,TRBV19,-,TGTGCCAGCACTAAAAGCTCTGGGGCCAACGTCCTGACTTTC,CASTKSSGANVLTF
TRBJ2-1,once,TRBV18,-,TGTGCCAGCTCACCACCGGTTCGACAGGCGTACAATGAGCAGTTCTTC,CASSPPVRQAYNEQFF
TRBJ2-1,-,TRBV27,-,TGTGCCAGCGGCCCGGACTCGCACAATGAGCAGTTCTTC,CASGPDSHNEQFF
TRBJ2-5,-,TRBV7-9,-,TGTGCCAGCAGCGCATTAGTGGAGGAGACCCAGTACTTC,CASSALVEETQYF
TRBJ1-1,few,TRBV19,-,TGTGCCAGTAGTATAGTCGGGGTAATGAACACTGAAGCTTTCTTT,CASSIVGVMNTEAFF
TRBJ2-1,-,TRBV28,-,TGTGCCAGCAGTCCCGCTTCGGAGAGCCGCAATGAGCAGTTCTTC,CASSPASESRNEQFF
TRBJ2-3,-,TRBV5-1,TRBD2,TGCGCCAGCAGCTTGCGTCTAGCGGGAGAGAACACAGATACGCAGTATTTT,CASSLRLAGENTDTQYF
TRBJ2-7,-,TRBV28,TRBD2,TGTGCCAGCAGTTGGCTAGCGGGAGTCCACCCTTCCGACGAGCAGTACTTC,CASSWLAGVHPSDEQYF
TRBJ1-2,-,TRBV27,-,TGTGCCAGCAGTCTCGCGGGGTTAAACTATGGCTACACCTTC,CASSLAGLNYGYTF
TRBJ2-5,-,TRBV6-1,TRBD1,TGTGCCAGCAGGGTCTTCGGGACAGCTGAGACCCAGTACTTC,CASRVFGTAETQYF
TRBJ1-1,-,TRBV7-6,-,TGTGCCAGCAGCTTAGAACGGTTGAACACTGAAGCTTTCTTT,CASSLERLNTEAFF
TRBJ2-7,-,TRBV28,-,TGTGCCAGCAGGCGGCAGGGGTTCCACGAGCAGTACTTC,CASRRQGFHEQYF
TRBJ1-1,-,TRBV11-3,-,TGTGCCAGCAGCTTCGAGGATGGAACTGAAGCTTTCTTT,CASSFEDGTEAFF